Listed below are T cell receptor beta chains from one sample, sequenced in a study of shared T cell receptors in the human thymus. Data came from immunoSEQ multiplex PCR; TCRdb stores just in-frame clones and leaves some out. The profile shows some 700,000 clones, over 75% of them singletons. The same specimen was also included in a second study, on human thymus T cells.

The sequenced material came from thymocytes. These receptors came from a boy under two years old with a congenital heart defect. Each CDR3 is given with its conserved first and last residue. A D gene is named only where the DNA matches it firmly. For some rows the clone size is stated as once, few or many, or as a class when expanded; others skip it.

CDR3 DNA | CDR3 protein | clone size | D gene | J gene | V gene | CDR3 length
TGTGCCAGCAGCCAAGTAGAACAGACCCAAGAGACCCAGTACTTC | CASSQVEQTQETQYF | NA | NA | TRBJ2-5 | TRBV14 | 15
TGTGCCAGTAGTATTGGACGGGGTTGGGACACTGAAGCTTTCTTT | CASSIGRGWDTEAFF | NA | NA | TRBJ1-1 | TRBV19 | 15
TGCGCCAGCAGTGAGGGGGGGACAGTCAGTGAAGCTTTCTTT | CASSEGGTVSEAFF | NA | TRBD1 | TRBJ1-1 | TRBV10-2 | 14
TGCGCCAGCAGCTTGGCCGGGGGGGGACTAGGGAGCTACGAGCAGTACTTC | CASSLAGGGLGSYEQYF | NA | TRBD2 | TRBJ2-7 | TRBV5-1 | 17
TGTGCCAGCAGTTACGGGAACGGGGAGCTGTTTTTT | CASSYGNGELFF | NA | NA | TRBJ2-2 | TRBV27 | 12
TGTGCCAGCAGCCGAGGGACAGGGGGAGATTACGAGCAGTACTTC | CASSRGTGGDYEQYF | few | TRBD1 | TRBJ2-7 | TRBV28 | 15
TGTGCCAGCAGCCCCTCGATAAGGAGCGGGAGGTCCTACAATGAGCAGTTCTTC | CASSPSIRSGRSYNEQFF | NA | TRBD2 | TRBJ2-1 | TRBV9 | 18
TGTGCCAGCAGTTTATCGGAGTACAATGAGCAGTTCTTC | CASSLSEYNEQFF | NA | NA | TRBJ2-1 | TRBV27 | 13
TGCAGCGTACAATTCTGCAGGCTCATGAACACTGAAGCTTTCTTT | CSVQFCRLMNTEAFF | NA | NA | TRBJ1-1 | TRBV29-1 | 15
TGTGCCAGCAGCCAAGAGAGCGGGAGGGGCGAACGCAAAAATGAGCAGTTCTTC | CASSQESGRGERKNEQFF | NA | TRBD2 | TRBJ2-1 | TRBV4-2 | 18
TGCGCCAGCAGCCAATGGACAGGGGAGTACCAAGAGACCCAGTACTTC | CASSQWTGEYQETQYF | once | TRBD1 | TRBJ2-5 | TRBV4-3 | 16
TGTGCCAGCACGTCCTACGAGCAGTACTTC | CASTSYEQYF | NA | NA | TRBJ2-7 | TRBV2 | 10
TGTGCCAGCAGCCAGGGAGTAGGGAGCGGCAATGAGCAGTTCTTC | CASSQGVGSGNEQFF | NA | NA | TRBJ2-1 | TRBV14 | 15
TGTGCCAGCAGTGGACAGGCTTATTTAGCCAAAAACATTCAGTACTTC | CASSGQAYLAKNIQYF | NA | TRBD1 | TRBJ2-4 | TRBV28 | 16
TGCGCCAGCAGCCCAGACCCCGAGTTCGATGAGCAGTTCTTC | CASSPDPEFDEQFF | NA | NA | TRBJ2-1 | TRBV4-1 | 14
TGTGCCAGCTTCAGGGTTAACAACAATGAGCAGTTCTTC | CASFRVNNNEQFF | NA | NA | TRBJ2-1 | TRBV2 | 13
TGTGCCAGCAGTCTGGGGCAGAGCAATCAGCCCCAGCATTTT | CASSLGQSNQPQHF | NA | NA | TRBJ1-5 | TRBV2 | 14
TGTGCCAGCAGCGACCGTCCCCTGGCCCCCTCGTATTTCCCGGGACAACGGAACACTGAAGCTTTCTTT | CASSDRPLAPSYFPGQRNTEAFF | NA | NA | TRBJ1-1 | TRBV9 | 23
TGCGCCAGCAGTGACCCCCGGGGGGTGGGTGGCTACACCTTC | CASSDPRGVGGYTF | NA | NA | TRBJ1-2 | TRBV10-2 | 14
TGTGCCAGCAGCTGTGGGACAGGGGGCTGGGTAAACTATGGCTACACCTTC | CASSCGTGGWVNYGYTF | NA | TRBD1 | TRBJ1-2 | TRBV5-5 | 17